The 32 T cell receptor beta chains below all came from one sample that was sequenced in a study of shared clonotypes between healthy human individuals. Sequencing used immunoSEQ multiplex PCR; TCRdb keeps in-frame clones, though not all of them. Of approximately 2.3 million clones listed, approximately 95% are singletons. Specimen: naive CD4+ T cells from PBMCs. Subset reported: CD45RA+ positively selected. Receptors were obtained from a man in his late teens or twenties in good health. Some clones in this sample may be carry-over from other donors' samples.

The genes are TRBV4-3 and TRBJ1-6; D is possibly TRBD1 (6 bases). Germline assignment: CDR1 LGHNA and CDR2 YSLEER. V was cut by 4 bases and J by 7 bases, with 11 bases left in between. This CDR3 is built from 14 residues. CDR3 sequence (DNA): TGCGCCAGCAGCCCTAGGGGGGACAATTCACCCCTCCACTTT. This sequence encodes CASSPRGDNSPLHF.

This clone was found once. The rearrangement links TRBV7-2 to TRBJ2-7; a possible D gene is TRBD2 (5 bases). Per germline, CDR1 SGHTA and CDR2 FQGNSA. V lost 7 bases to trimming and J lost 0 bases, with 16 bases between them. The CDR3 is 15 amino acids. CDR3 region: CASTPPSGSSYEQYF. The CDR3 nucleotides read TGTGCCAGCACCCCACCGAGCGGATCCTCCTACGAGCAGTACTTC.

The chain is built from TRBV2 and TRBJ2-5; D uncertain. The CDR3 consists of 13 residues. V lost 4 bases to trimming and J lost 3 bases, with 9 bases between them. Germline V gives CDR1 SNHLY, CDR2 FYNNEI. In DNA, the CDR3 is TGTGCCAGCAGTGCATCGTCGGAAGAGACCCAGTACTTC. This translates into CASSASSEETQYF.

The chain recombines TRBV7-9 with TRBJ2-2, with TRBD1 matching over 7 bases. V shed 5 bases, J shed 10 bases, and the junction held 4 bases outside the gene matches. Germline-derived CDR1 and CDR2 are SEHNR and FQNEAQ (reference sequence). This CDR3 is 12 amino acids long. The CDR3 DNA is TGTGCCAGCAGCACGACAGGGCCGGAGCTGTTTTTT. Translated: CASSTTGPELFF.

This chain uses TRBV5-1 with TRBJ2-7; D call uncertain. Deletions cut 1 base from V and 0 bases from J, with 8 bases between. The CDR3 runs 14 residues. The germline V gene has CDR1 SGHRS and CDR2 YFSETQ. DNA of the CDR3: TGCGCCAGCAGCTTGCAAACACGCTCCTACGAGCAGTACTTC. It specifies CASSLQTRSYEQYF.

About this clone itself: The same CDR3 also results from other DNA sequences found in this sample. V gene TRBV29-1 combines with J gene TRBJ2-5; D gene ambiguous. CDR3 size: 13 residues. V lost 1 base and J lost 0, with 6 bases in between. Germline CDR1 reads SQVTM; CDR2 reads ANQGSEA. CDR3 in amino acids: CSVEGRHQETQYF. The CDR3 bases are TGCAGCGTTGAAGGGCGGCACCAAGAGACCCAGTACTTC.

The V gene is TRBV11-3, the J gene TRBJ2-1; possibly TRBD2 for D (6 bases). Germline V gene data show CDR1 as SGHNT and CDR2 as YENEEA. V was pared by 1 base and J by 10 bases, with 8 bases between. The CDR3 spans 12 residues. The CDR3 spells CASSLARGEQFF. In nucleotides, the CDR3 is TGTGCCAGCAGCTTAGCTCGGGGGGAGCAGTTCTTC.

CDR3 sequence reads: CASSEPGLNYGYTF. The CDR3 DNA is TGTGCCAGCAGTGAACCAGGGCTGAACTATGGCTACACCTTC. The gene calls are TRBV6-1 and TRBJ1-2; weak D call: TRBD1 (5 bases). This CDR3 is 14 amino acids long. CDR1 is MNHNS, CDR2 SASEGT, per germline. The ends were cut back, 2 bases at V and 2 bases at J, with 9 bases in the middle.

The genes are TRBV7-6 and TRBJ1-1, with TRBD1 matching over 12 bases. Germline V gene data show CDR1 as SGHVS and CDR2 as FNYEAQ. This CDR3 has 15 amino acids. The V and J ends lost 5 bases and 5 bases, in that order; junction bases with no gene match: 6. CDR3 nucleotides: TGTGCCAGCAGCCAGAGGGACAGGGGGCGTACTGAAGCTTTCTTT. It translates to CASSQRDRGRTEAFF.

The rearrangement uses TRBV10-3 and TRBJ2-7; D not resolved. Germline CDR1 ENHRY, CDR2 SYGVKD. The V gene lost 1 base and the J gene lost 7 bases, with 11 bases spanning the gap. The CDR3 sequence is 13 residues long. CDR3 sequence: CAISELGGWEQYF. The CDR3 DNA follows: TGTGCCATCAGTGAGTTGGGCGGATGGGAGCAGTACTTC.

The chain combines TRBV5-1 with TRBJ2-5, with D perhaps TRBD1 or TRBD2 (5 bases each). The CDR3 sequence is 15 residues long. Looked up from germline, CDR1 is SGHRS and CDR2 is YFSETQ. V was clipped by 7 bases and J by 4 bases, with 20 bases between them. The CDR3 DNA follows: TGCGCCAGCTCGATCAGAGGGGCCACGGGAGAGACCCAGTACTTC. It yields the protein CASSIRGATGETQYF.

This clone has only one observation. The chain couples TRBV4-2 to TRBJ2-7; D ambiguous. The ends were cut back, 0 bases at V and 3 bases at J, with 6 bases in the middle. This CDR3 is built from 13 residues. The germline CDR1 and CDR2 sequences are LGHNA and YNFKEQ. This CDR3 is CASSQEIVYEQYF. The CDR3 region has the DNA TGTGCCAGCAGCCAAGAGATCGTCTACGAGCAGTACTTC.

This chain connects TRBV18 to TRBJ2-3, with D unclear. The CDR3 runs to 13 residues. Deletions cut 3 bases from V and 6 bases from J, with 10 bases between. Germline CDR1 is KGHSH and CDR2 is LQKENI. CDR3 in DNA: TGTGCCAGCTCACCGTCCAGATTGGATACGCAGTATTTT. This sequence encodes CASSPSRLDTQYF. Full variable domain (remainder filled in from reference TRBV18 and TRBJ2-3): NAGVMQNPRHLVRRRGQEARLRCSPMKGHSHVYWYRQLPEEGLKFMVYLQKENIIDESGMPKERFSAEFPKEGPSILRIQQVVRGDSAAYFCASSPSRLDTQYFGPGTRLTVL.

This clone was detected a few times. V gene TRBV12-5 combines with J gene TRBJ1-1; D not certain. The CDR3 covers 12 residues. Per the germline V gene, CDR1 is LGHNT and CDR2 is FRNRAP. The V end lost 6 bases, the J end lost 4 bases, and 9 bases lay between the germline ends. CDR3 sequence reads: CASGGFGTEAFF. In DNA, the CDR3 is TGTGCTAGTGGGGGTTTCGGCACTGAAGCTTTCTTT.

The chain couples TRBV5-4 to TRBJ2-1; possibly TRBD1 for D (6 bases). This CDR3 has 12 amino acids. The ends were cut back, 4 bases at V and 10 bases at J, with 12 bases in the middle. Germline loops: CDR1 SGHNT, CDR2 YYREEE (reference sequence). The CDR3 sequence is CASSATGQEQFF. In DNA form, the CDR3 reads TGTGCCAGCAGCGCGACAGGTCAAGAGCAGTTCTTC.

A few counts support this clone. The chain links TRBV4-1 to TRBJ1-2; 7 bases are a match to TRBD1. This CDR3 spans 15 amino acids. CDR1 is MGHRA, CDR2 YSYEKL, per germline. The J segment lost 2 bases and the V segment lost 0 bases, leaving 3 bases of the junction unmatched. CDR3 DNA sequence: TGCGCCAGCAGCCAAGATAAGGGGGCGAACTATGGCTACACCTTC. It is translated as CASSQDKGANYGYTF.

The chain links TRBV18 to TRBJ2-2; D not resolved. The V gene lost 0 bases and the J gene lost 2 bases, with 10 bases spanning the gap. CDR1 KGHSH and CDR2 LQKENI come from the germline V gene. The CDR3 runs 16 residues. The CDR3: CASSPPRRYNTGELFF. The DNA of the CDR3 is TGTGCCAGCTCACCACCCCGCAGGTATAACACCGGGGAGCTGTTTTTT.

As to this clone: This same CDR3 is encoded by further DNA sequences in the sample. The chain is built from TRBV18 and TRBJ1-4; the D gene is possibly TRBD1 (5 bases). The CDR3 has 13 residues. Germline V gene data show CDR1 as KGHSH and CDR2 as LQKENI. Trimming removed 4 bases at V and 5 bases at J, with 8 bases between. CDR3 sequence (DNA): TGTGCCAGCTCACGGGACCTCAATGAAAAACTGTTTTTT. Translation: CASSRDLNEKLFF.

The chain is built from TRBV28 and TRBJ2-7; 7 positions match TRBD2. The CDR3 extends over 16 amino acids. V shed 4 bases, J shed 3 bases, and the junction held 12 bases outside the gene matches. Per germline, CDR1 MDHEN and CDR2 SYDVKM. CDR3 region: CASSSHPGRESYEQYF. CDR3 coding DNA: TGTGCCAGCAGTTCCCACCCGGGGCGGGAGAGCTACGAGCAGTACTTC.

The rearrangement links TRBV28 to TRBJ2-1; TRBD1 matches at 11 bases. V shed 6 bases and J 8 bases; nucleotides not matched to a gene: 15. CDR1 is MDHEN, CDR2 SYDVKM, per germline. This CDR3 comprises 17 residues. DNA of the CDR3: TGTGCCAGCAGCCGAAGGACAGGGGGCCTCCTCGGCGATGAGCAGTTCTTC. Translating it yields CASSRRTGGLLGDEQFF.

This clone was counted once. CDR3 coding DNA: TGTGCCAGCAGCTTGGGCAGTGGTTATGGCTACACCTTC. Protein: CASSLGSGYGYTF. The chain is built from TRBV5-5 and TRBJ1-2, with D unresolved. The germline V and J ends were trimmed by 0 bases and 5 bases, with 8 bases remaining between them. Per the germline V gene, CDR1 is SGHKS and CDR2 is YYEKEE (reference sequence). This CDR3 spans 13 amino acids.

CDR3 protein: CSARLAGGFTDTQYF. Here the CDR3 DNA reads TGCAGCGCCCGACTAGCGGGAGGGTTTACAGATACGCAGTATTTT. V is TRBV29-1 and J is TRBJ2-3, with TRBD2 matching over 14 bases. Germline trimming cut 7 bases from V and 3 bases from J; bases unmatched to any gene: 6. CDR1 and CDR2 from the germline V gene are SQVTM and ANQGSEA. CDR3 length: 15 residues.

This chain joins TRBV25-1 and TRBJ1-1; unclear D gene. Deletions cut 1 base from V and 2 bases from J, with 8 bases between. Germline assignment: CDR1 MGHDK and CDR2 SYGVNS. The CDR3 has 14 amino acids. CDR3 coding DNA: TGTGCCAGCAGTGAATGGCAGCCCAACACTGAAGCTTTCTTT. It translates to CASSEWQPNTEAFF.

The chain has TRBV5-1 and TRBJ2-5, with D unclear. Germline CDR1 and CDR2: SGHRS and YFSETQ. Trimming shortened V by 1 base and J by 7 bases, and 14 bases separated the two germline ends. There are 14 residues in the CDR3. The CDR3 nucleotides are TGCGCCAGCAGCTTGACAGTCCAGGATGGGACCCAGTACTTC. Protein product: CASSLTVQDGTQYF. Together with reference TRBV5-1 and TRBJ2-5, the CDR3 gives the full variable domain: KAGVTQTPRYLIKTRGQQVTLSCSPISGHRSVSWYQQTPGQGLQFLFEYFSETQRNKGNFPGRFSGRQFSNSRSEMNVSTLELGDSALYLCASSLTVQDGTQYFGPGTRLLVL.

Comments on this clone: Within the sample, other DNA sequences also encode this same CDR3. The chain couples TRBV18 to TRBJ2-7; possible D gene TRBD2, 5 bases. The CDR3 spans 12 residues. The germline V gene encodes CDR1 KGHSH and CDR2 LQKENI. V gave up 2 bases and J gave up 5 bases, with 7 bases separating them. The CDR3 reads CASSPSGDEQYF. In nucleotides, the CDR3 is TGTGCCAGCTCACCAAGCGGTGACGAGCAGTACTTC.

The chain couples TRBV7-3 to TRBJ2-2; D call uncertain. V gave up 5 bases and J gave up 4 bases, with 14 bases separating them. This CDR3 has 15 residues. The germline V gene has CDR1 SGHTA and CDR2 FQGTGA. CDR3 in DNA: TGTGCCAGCAGCGCGCCGGACCGACTCACCGGGGAGCTGTTTTTT. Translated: CASSAPDRLTGELFF.

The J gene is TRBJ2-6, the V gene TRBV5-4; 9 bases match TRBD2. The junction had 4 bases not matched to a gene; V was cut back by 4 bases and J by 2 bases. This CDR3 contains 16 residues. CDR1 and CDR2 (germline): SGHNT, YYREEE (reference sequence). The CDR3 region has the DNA TGTGCCAGCAGCAAGGTAGCGGGAGCTGGGGCCAACGTCCTGACTTTC. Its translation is CASSKVAGAGANVLTF.

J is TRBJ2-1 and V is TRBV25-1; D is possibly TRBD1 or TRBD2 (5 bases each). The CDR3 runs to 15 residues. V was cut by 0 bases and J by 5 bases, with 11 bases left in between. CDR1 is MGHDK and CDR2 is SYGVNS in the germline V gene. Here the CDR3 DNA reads TGTGCCAGCAGTGAATATTTGGGGGTGGACAATGAGCAGTTCTTC. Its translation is CASSEYLGVDNEQFF. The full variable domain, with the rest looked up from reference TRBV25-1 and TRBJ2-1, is EADIYQTPRYLVIGTGKKITLECSQTMGHDKMYWYQQDPGMELHLIHYSYGVNSTEKGDLSSESTVSRIRTEHFPLTLESARPSHTSQYLCASSEYLGVDNEQFFGPGTRLTVL.

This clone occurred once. CDR3 sequence (DNA): TGTGCCAGCAGCCCCCACAGGGGGAGCTCCTACAATGAGCAGTTCTTC. Translated: CASSPHRGSSYNEQFF. V gene TRBV11-2 combines with J gene TRBJ2-1; 8 positions match TRBD1. Trimming removed 5 bases from V and 0 bases from J; junction bases left unmatched: 6. CDR1 and CDR2 (germline): SGHAT, FQNNGV. The CDR3 length is 16 residues.

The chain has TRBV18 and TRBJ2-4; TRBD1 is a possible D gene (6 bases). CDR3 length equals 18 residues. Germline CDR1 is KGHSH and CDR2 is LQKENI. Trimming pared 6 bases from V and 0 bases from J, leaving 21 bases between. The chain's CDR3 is CASSVGTLTPLAKNIQYF. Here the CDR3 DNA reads TGTGCCAGCTCTGTGGGGACACTAACACCCCTAGCCAAAAACATTCAGTACTTC. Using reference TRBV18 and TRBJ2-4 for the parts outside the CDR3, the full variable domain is NAGVMQNPRHLVRRRGQEARLRCSPMKGHSHVYWYRQLPEEGLKFMVYLQKENIIDESGMPKERFSAEFPKEGPSILRIQQVVRGDSAAYFCASSVGTLTPLAKNIQYFGAGTRLSVL.

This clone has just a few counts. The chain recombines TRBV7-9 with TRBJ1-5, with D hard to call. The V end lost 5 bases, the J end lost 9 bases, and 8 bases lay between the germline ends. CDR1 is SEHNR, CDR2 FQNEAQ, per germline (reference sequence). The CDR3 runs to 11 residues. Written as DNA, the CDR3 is TGTGCCAGCAGCCCTAATGGGCCCCAGCATTTT. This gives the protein CASSPNGPQHF.

CDR3 in DNA: TGTGCCAGCAGCTCTCGAGCCCAAGATCACTATGGCTACACCTTC. Its protein is CASSSRAQDHYGYTF. J is TRBJ1-2 and V is TRBV7-9; D is unclear. Germline CDR1 is SEHNR and CDR2 is FQNEAQ (reference sequence). Trimming took 4 bases from V and 3 from J, leaving 15 bases between them. This CDR3 contains 15 residues.